A selection of T cell receptor beta chains follows, all from one sample in a study of graft-versus-host responses after intestinal transplantation. Sequencing was performed with immunoSEQ multiplex PCR; in TCRdb, only in-frame clones are kept and a portion is missing. The table shows over 85,000 clones, with just under 95% occurring only once. These receptors lack a known antigen. Source: unstimulated CD8+ T cells sorted from spleen or lymph node cells, taken before intestinal transplant. The receptors derive from a human donor who received an intestinal transplant. Both conserved end residues are part of each CDR3. Each record gives: CDR3 DNA, CDR3 protein, J gene, V gene, D gene, clone size. D genes are given only for firm matches. Size is stated for part of the rows, as once, few or many counts, or as a class when the clone is expanded.

TGTGCCACAGGTCACAGGGGACTGAACACTGAAGCTTTCTTT,CATGHRGLNTEAFF,TRBJ1-1,TRBV15,TRBD1,-
TGTGCCAGCAGCGAACCGGGACTAGCGGGAGACGAGCAGTACTTC,CASSEPGLAGDEQYF,TRBJ2-7,TRBV5-4,TRBD2,-
TGTGCCAGCCGAAATGGACAGGGGTACAACGAGCAGTACTTC,CASRNGQGYNEQYF,TRBJ2-7,TRBV27,TRBD1,-
TGTGCTAGTGGTTTCGAGGGAGCCTCCTACGAGCAGTACTTC,CASGFEGASYEQYF,TRBJ2-7,TRBV12-5,-,-
TGTGCCTGGAGTCCGGGGTTAGGTAATTCACCCCTCCACTTT,CAWSPGLGNSPLHF,TRBJ1-6,TRBV30,-,-
TGCGCCAGCAGCCGGCGGGGAGGCAGTGAAGCTTTCTTT,CASSRRGGSEAFF,TRBJ1-1,TRBV4-1,-,-
TGTGCCAGCAGCCCGAAGACAGCGAACACTGAAGCTTTCTTT,CASSPKTANTEAFF,TRBJ1-1,TRBV4-2,-,-
TGCGCCAGCAGCCAAGATAGGCGGACTAGCCGTACCGGGGAGCTGTTTTTT,CASSQDRRTSRTGELFF,TRBJ2-2,TRBV4-1,TRBD2,once
TGTGCCAGCAGTGAAGAGGGGACTAGCGGGGGGGCCGGAGAGACCCAGTACTTC,CASSEEGTSGGAGETQYF,TRBJ2-5,TRBV2,TRBD2,-
TGTGCCAGCAGCTCTCCAGGATTTAGCACAGATACGCAGTATTTT,CASSSPGFSTDTQYF,TRBJ2-3,TRBV7-9,-,-
TGTGCCAGCAGCACCTTAGGGGGGGGCCGGGACACCGGGGAGCTGTTTTTT,CASSTLGGGRDTGELFF,TRBJ2-2,TRBV13,-,once
TGTGCCAGCAGTTCCCATAGCGGGAGCGCTTCTGGTTTTGGGCAGTTCTTC,CASSSHSGSASGFGQFF,TRBJ2-1,TRBV28,TRBD2,-
TGTGCCAGCAGTCTAAACCCGGGACAGGGAGTGAATGAGCAGTTCTTC,CASSLNPGQGVNEQFF,TRBJ2-1,TRBV27,TRBD1,-
TGTGCCAGCAGTTTATCGACAGGGGCTGTGAACACTGAAGCTTTCTTT,CASSLSTGAVNTEAFF,TRBJ1-1,TRBV27,TRBD1,-
TGTGCCAGCAGTTTAGTGGGGGGAGATACGCAGTATTTT,CASSLVGGDTQYF,TRBJ2-3,TRBV27,-,-
TGTGCCAGCAGCACGCTGACTAGCGGGGACACAGATACGCAGTATTTT,CASSTLTSGDTDTQYF,TRBJ2-3,TRBV7-9,TRBD2,-
TGCGCCAGCAGCCAAGACCAGCGGGAATTGTATGAGCAGTTCTTC,CASSQDQRELYEQFF,TRBJ2-1,TRBV4-1,TRBD2,once
TGTGCCAGTAGTATCGGACTGAGCTATGGCTACACCTTC,CASSIGLSYGYTF,TRBJ1-2,TRBV19,-,-
TGCGCCAGCAGCCAAGATCGCGGGGGGTCGTACGAGCAGTACTTC,CASSQDRGGSYEQYF,TRBJ2-7,TRBV4-3,TRBD2,-
TGTGCCAGCAGCTTGGAGTCGGGATCGGGACAAGAGACCCAGTACTTC,CASSLESGSGQETQYF,TRBJ2-5,TRBV5-6,-,once
TGTGCCAGTAGTATTCCGGGCCAGGGGGAGACCCAGTACTTC,CASSIPGQGETQYF,TRBJ2-5,TRBV19,-,-
TGTGCCAGCAACTACCGGGGCGGACAGTCACCCCTCCACTTT,CASNYRGGQSPLHF,TRBJ1-6,TRBV28,-,-
TGTGCCTGGAGCTCGAACAGGGATGACGAGCAGTACTTC,CAWSSNRDDEQYF,TRBJ2-7,TRBV30,-,-
TGTGCTAGTGGTCTCCACACGAACACTGAAGCTTTCTTT,CASGLHTNTEAFF,TRBJ1-1,TRBV12-5,-,-
TGTGCCAGCAGCTTGACAAGTCTTAATCAGCCCCAGCATTTT,CASSLTSLNQPQHF,TRBJ1-5,TRBV6-6,-,-
TGTGCCAGCAAGGGACTTGCCTACGAGCAGTACTTC,CASKGLAYEQYF,TRBJ2-7,TRBV27,-,-
TGTGCCAGCAGCTTGTCCCCGAGGAAGTTCTTC,CASSLSPRKFF,TRBJ2-1,TRBV5-8,-,-
TGTGCCAGCAGTTTTCTCGGGACTGCCAATGAGCAGTTCTTC,CASSFLGTANEQFF,TRBJ2-1,TRBV27,-,-
TGTGCCAGCAGCCAGTATGACGGGGTCCGGCAGCCCCAGCATTTT,CASSQYDGVRQPQHF,TRBJ1-5,TRBV7-9,-,-
TGCGCCAGCAGCTTGACTAGCGGGAGGGTTTGGAATGAGCAGTTCTTC,CASSLTSGRVWNEQFF,TRBJ2-1,TRBV5-1,TRBD2,-
TGTGCCAGCAGCTTATTAGGATGGCAGGGGGTATCCTATTTAAACGAGCAGTACTTC,CASSLLGWQGVSYLNEQYF,TRBJ2-7,TRBV7-2,TRBD1,once
TGTGCTAGTGGAGAAGGACTAGCAGGCTACAATGAGCAGTTCTTC,CASGEGLAGYNEQFF,TRBJ2-1,TRBV12-5,TRBD2,-
TGTGCCAGCAGCGTAGACCCGGACAGGGGAAATCAGCCCCAGCATTTT,CASSVDPDRGNQPQHF,TRBJ1-5,TRBV9,TRBD1,-
TGTGCCAGCACTTTCCGGCAGGGTGGTTACGAGCAGTACTTC,CASTFRQGGYEQYF,TRBJ2-7,TRBV27,-,-